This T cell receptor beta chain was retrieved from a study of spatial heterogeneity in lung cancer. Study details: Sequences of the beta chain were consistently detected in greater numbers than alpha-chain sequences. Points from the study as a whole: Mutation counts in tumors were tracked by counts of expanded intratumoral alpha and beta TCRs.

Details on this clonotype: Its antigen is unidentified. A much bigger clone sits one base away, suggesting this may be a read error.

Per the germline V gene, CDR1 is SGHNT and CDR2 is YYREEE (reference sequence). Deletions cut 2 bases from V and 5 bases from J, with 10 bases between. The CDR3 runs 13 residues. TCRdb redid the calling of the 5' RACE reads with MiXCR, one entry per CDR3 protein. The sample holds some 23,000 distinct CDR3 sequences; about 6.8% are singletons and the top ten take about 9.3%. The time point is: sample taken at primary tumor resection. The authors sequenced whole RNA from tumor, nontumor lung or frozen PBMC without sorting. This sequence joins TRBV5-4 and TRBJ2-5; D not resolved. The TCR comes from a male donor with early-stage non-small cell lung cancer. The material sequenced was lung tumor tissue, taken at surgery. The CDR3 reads CASSLVLGETQYF. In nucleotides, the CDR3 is TGTGCCAGCAGCTTAGTTTTGGGGGAGACCCAGTACTTC. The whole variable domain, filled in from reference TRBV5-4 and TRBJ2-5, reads ETGVTQSPTHLIKTRGQQVTLRCSSQSGHNTVSWYQQALGQGPQFIFQYYREEENGRGNFPPRFSGLQFPNYSSELNVNALELDDSALYLCASSLVLGETQYFGPGTRLLVL.